This T cell receptor (beta chain) was sequenced during a study of early T cells in non-severe SARS-CoV-2 infection (dated by TCRdb to the early 2020s). Describing the broader study: Bulk RNA from unsorted whole blood was used for TCR sequencing, so alpha and beta chains could not be paired.

Libraries were constructed by 5' RACE. Sequenced using a NextSeq 500. The TCR library protocol attached unique molecular identifiers to individual cDNA molecules to correct for sequencing error and PCR bias. Both TCR alpha and beta chains were sequenced, and tight co-correlation was observed between alpha and beta sequence abundances in each sample. Turning to the authors' computational methods: V gene, J gene and CDR3 annotation of TCR sequences was performed with Decombinator V4. Expanded TCRs were defined as changing significantly between any two time points under a Poisson model with p below 0.0001. TCR abundances were normalised to the total number of TCRs sequenced per sample and were expressed as counts per million. TRAV1-2 paired with TRAJ12, TRAJ20 or TRAJ33 defined MAIT TCRs, while TRAV10 paired with TRAJ18 defined iNKT TCRs. VDJdb, accessed 1 November 2021, was searched for CMV, EBV and SARS-CoV-2 annotated TCRs, excluding TCRs annotated for multiple antigens. Through fastp at Q25 and MiXCR, TCRdb rebuilt clones from the public reads, retaining in-frame beta chains. Rows are combined by CDR3 protein, so each entry shows the most common genes and DNA. TCRdb's processing, not the authors', yielded these V and J calls. This sample gives 35,000 to 40,000 distinct CDR3 sequences in total; 5.3% of them show up just once. 25% to 30% of the sample lies in the top ten.

The study was a case-control design nested within a healthcare worker cohort in London, UK, with weekly nasopharyngeal swab PCR tests and blood sampling. Healthcare workers were enrolled in the week of the UK lockdown, from 23 to 31 March 2020, and were followed every week for up to about 15 weeks. Study-wide findings and limitations: VDJdb matching was skewed toward anti-spike CD8 responses, so virus-specific expansions were likely underestimated and private and CD4 specificities were missed.

There are 12 amino acids in the CDR3, from cysteine to phenylalanine inclusive. Here the CDR3 DNA is all that survives: 36 bases in frame from base 1. CDR1 and CDR2 are read off the germline V gene (reference sequence) as DFQATT and SNEGSKA. Trimming costs V 1 base and J 4 bases, and their ends lie 8 bases apart. Ten or more counts support this clonotype. Its antigen is not yet known. No base-level quality is on record; no much larger clone is a single base apart. Sequenced material: whole blood. The rearrangement combines TRBV20-1 with TRBJ2-7, with no reliable assignment of the D segment. This TCR was sampled from an adult who was a healthcare worker with PCR-confirmed SARS-CoV-2 infection or an uninfected control (not recorded which). The DNA sequence reads TGCAGTGCTAGAGCGGGCCCTTACGAGCAGTACTTC. It translates as CSARAGPYEQYF.